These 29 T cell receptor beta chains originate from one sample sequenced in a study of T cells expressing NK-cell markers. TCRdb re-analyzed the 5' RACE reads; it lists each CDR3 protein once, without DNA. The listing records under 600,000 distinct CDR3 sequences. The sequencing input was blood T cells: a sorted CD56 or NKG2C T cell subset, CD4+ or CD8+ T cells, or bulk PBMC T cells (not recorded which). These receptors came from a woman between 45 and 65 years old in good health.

CDR3 amino acids: CASSQEDRAGNTEAFF. The chain recombines TRBV4-1 with TRBJ1-1; TCRdb designates TRBD1, a call that cannot be tested without DNA. The germline V gene encodes CDR1 MGHRA and CDR2 YSYEKL. CDR3 size: 16 residues.

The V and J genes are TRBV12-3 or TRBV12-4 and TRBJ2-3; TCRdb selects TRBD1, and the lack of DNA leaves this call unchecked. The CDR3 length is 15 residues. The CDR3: CASSFQGIKTDTQYF.

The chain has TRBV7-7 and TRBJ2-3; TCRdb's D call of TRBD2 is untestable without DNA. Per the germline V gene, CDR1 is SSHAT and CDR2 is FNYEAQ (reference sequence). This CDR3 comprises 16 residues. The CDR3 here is CASTIIGGRAGDTQYF. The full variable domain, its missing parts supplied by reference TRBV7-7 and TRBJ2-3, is GAGVSQSPRYKVTKRGQDVTLRCDPISSHATLYWYQQALGQGPEFLTYFNYEAQPDKSGLPSDRFSAERPEGSISTLTIQRTEQRDSAMYRCASTIIGGRAGDTQYFGPGTRLTVL.

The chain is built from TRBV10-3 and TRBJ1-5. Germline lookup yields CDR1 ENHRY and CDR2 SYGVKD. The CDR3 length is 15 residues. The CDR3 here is CAISESTGKPQPQHF.

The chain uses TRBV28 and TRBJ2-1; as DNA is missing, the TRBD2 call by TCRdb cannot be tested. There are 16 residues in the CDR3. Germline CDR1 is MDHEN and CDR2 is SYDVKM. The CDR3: CASSLGLADSYNEQFF.

The CDR3 sequence is CSAEDRAGGNNNEQFF. The genes are TRBV20-1 and TRBJ2-1; TCRdb lists TRBD2, though no DNA is available to test this call. The length of the CDR3 is 16 residues. The germline gives CDR1 DFQATT, CDR2 SNEGSKA (reference sequence).

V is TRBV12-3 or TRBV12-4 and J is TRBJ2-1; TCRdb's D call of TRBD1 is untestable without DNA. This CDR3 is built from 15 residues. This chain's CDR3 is CAIGGWKRSYNEQFF.

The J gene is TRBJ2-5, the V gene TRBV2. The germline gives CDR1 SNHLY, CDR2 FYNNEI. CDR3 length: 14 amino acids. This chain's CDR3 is CASSATYVKETQYF.

The CDR3 protein is CASSLRGHGEAFF. V gene TRBV11-2 combines with J gene TRBJ1-1; TCRdb designates TRBD1, a call that cannot be tested without DNA. Germline V gene lookup returns CDR1 SGHAT and CDR2 FQNNGV. CDR3 length: 13 amino acids.

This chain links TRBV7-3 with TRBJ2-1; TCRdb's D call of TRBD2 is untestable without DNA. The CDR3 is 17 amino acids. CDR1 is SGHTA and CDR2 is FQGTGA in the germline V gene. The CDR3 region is CASSLGASGRPYNEQFF.

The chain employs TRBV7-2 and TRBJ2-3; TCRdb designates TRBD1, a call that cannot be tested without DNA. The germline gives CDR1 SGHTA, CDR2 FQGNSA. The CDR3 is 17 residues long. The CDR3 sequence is CASSLAHRGLKLNTQYF.

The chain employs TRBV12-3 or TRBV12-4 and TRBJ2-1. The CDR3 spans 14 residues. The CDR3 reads CASSFRLVAGEQFF.

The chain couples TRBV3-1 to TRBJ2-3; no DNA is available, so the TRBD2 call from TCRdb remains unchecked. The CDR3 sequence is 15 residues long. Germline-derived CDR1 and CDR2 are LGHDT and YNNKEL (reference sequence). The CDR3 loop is CASSLRLADTDTQYF.

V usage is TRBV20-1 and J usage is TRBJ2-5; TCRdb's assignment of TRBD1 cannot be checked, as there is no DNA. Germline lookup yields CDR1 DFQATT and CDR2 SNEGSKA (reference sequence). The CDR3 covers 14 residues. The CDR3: CSASARTGVETQYF.

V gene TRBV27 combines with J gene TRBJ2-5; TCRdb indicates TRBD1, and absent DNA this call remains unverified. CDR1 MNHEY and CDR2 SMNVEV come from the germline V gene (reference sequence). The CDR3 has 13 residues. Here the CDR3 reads CASSPSQGVVQYF.

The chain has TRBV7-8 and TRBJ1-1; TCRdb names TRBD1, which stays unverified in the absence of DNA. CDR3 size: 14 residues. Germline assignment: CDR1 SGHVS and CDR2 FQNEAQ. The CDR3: CASRTGTVNTEAFF.

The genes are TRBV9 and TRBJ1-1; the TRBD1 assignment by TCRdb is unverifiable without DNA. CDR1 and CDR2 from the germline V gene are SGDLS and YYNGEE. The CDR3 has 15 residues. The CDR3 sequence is CASSRGQGQHNEAFF.

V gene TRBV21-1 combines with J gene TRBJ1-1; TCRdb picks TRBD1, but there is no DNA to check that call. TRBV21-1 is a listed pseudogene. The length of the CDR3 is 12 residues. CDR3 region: CASSSGGPEAFF.

CDR3 region: CASRLAGAGTYNEQFF. This sequence joins TRBV12-3 or TRBV12-4 and TRBJ2-1. The CDR3 sequence is 16 residues long.

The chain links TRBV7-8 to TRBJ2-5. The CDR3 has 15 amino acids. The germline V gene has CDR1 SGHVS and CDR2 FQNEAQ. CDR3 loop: CASSSKDWYQETQYF.

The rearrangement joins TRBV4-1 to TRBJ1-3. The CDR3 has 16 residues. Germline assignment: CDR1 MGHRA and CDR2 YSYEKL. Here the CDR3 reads CASSQDGASKGNTIYF.

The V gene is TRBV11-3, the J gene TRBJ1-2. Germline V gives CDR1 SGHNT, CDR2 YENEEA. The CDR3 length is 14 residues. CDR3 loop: CASSQEDAAYGYTF.

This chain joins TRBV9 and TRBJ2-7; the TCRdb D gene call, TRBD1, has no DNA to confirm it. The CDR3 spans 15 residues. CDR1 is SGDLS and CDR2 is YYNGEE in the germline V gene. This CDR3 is CASSPGAEIFYEQYF.

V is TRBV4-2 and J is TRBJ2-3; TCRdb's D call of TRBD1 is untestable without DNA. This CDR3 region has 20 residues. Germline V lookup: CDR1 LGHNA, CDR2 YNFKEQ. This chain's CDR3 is CASSQDWFFGTGGGTDTQYF.

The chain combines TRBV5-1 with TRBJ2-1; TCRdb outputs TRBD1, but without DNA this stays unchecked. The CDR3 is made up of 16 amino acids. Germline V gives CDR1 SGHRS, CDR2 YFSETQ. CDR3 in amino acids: CASSLRQGQSGTEQFF. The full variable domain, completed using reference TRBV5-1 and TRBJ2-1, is KAGVTQTPRYLIKTRGQQVTLSCSPISGHRSVSWYQQTPGQGLQFLFEYFSETQRNKGNFPGRFSGRQFSNSRSEMNVSTLELGDSALYLCASSLRQGQSGTEQFFGPGTRLTVL.

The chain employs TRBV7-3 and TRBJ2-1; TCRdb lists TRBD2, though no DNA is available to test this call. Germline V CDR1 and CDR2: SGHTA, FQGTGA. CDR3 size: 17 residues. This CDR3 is CASSPGGVGRAGNEQFF.

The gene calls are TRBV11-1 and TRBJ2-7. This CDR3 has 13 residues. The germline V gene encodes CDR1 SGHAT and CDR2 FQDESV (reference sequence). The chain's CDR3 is CASSLPVDVEQYF. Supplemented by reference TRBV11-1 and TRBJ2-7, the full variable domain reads EAEVAQSPRYKITEKSQAVAFWCDPISGHATLYWYRQILGQGPELLVQFQDESVVDDSQLPKDRFSAERLKGVDSTLKIQPAELGDSAMYLCASSLPVDVEQYFGPGTRLTVT.

CDR3 loop: CASSRQALNTEAFF. This chain connects TRBV11-3 to TRBJ1-1; the D call from TCRdb, TRBD1, cannot be confirmed without DNA. Germline CDR1 reads SGHNT; CDR2 reads YENEEA. The CDR3 has 14 amino acids. Together with reference TRBV11-3 and TRBJ1-1, the CDR3 gives the full variable domain: EAGVVQSPRYKIIEKKQPVAFWCNPISGHNTLYWYLQNLGQGPELLIRYENEEAVDDSQLPKDRFSAERLKGVDSTLKIQPAELGDSAVYLCASSRQALNTEAFFGQGTRLTVV.

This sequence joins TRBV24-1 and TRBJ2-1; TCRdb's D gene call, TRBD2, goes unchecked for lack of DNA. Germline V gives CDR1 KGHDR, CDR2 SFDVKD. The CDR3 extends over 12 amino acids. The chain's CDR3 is CATSGEGGEQFF.